Presented here are 14 T cell receptor beta chains from one specimen sequenced in a study of blood T cells in healthy people across ages. The authors ran a second PCR of roughly 6 to 12 cycles using a sample-barcoded 5' primer and a J-beta primer mix. TCRdb used MiXCR to reprocess the 5' RACE reads, holding one entry per CDR3 protein. The profile shows over 700,000 distinct CDR3 sequences, 20% to 25% of them singletons. These data were likewise used in another study, on T cells of mothers and their children.

The source material was blood. These receptors originate from a boy aged 10-17 years in good health.

This clonotype was found a few times. This chain uses TRBV11-2 with TRBJ2-7, with D possibly TRBD1 on 6 matching bases. Per germline, CDR1 SGHAT and CDR2 FQNNGV. This CDR3 is built from 13 residues. Trimming shortened V by 3 bases and J by 5 bases, and 11 bases separated the two germline ends. The CDR3, as DNA: TGTGCCAGCAGCTTTGGGTACAGGGACGAGCAGTACTTC. It yields the protein CASSFGYRDEQYF.

A word on this clonotype: The CDR3 end shows no conserved phenylalanine or tryptophan, and so a read error is likely. The chain combines TRBV7-2 with TRBJ1-1, with D uncertain. V dropped 1 base and J dropped 9 bases, with 12 bases sitting between them. The CDR3 consists of 13 residues. Germline loops: CDR1 SGHTA, CDR2 FQGNSA. CDR3 DNA sequence: TGTGCCAGCAGCTTAGAGGGCGGAGGTAAAGCTTTCCTT. Encoded protein: CASSLEGGGKAFL.

The rearrangement uses TRBV12-5 and TRBJ2-7; D not resolved. Deletions cut 2 bases from V and 4 bases from J, with 3 bases between. Germline-derived CDR1 and CDR2 are LGHNT and FRNRAP. The CDR3 consists of 11 residues. CDR3 coding DNA: TGTGCTAGTGGTTTGTTTTACGAGCAGTACTTC. This encodes CASGLFYEQYF.

V usage is TRBV15 and J usage is TRBJ2-4; D may match TRBD1 or TRBD2 (6 bases each). Germline-derived CDR1 and CDR2 are LNHNV and YYDKDF (reference sequence). The CDR3 is made up of 16 amino acids. V was trimmed by 1 base and J by 0 bases, leaving 10 bases between them. CDR3 residues: CATSRAEGGAKNIQYF. The CDR3 nucleotides read TGTGCCACCAGCAGAGCCGAGGGGGGAGCCAAAAACATTCAGTACTTC.

The V and J genes are TRBV5-1 and TRBJ1-3; D is unresolved. Trimming stripped 4 bases from V and 0 bases from J, with 8 bases between. The CDR3 sequence is 14 residues long. From germline, CDR1 is SGHRS and CDR2 YFSETQ. In DNA, the CDR3 is TGCGCCAGCAGCCCCGAGTACTCTGGAAACACCATATATTTT. It translates to CASSPEYSGNTIYF.

With respect to this clonotype: Given the absence of the conserved phenylalanine or tryptophan at the CDR3 end, a read error is likely. The genes are TRBV7-9 and TRBJ2-5; D is undetermined. TRBJ2-1 matches the DNA end more closely, so the J call is doubtful. CDR1 is SEHNR, CDR2 FQNEAQ, per germline (reference sequence). The CDR3 extends over 13 amino acids. The CDR3 sequence: CASSPTHGNEQFL. CDR3 in DNA: TGTGCCAGCAGCCCTACACACGGGAATGAGCAGTTCCTC.

This clonotype was seen only a few times. The J gene is TRBJ1-1, the V gene TRBV12-3 or TRBV12-4; tentatively, D is TRBD1 (5 bases). CDR3 length: 13 amino acids. V lost 6 bases to trimming and J lost 8 bases, with 16 bases between them. The CDR3 sequence: CASRPQGYIEAFF. The CDR3 nucleotides are TGTGCCAGCAGACCTCAGGGTTATATCGAAGCTTTCTTT.

The chain combines TRBV28 with TRBJ2-7; perhaps TRBD2 as D (6 bases). This CDR3 spans 14 amino acids. V was clipped by 6 bases and J by 2 bases, with 14 bases between them. Germline lookup yields CDR1 MDHEN and CDR2 SYDVKM. The CDR3: CASSGGARPYEQYF. The CDR3 bases are TGTGCCAGCAGCGGCGGGGCCCGTCCCTACGAGCAGTACTTC.

With respect to this clonotype: An end of the junction does not agree with germline; a read error may underlie this. The V and J genes are TRBV18 and TRBJ2-3; 8 positions agree with TRBD1. The CDR3 has 16 residues. Germline CDR1 KGHSH, CDR2 LQKENI. The CDR3 loop reads CASSPRDRGGTDTQYF. CDR3 DNA: TGTGCCAGCTCACCAAGAGACAGGGGAGGCACAGACACGCAGTATTTT.

This clonotype was seen repeatedly, ten times or more. The genes are TRBV7-8 and TRBJ2-7; no clear D. The CDR3 runs to 13 residues. Germline V gene data show CDR1 as SGHVS and CDR2 as FQNEAQ. Deletions cut 7 bases from V and 0 bases from J, with 10 bases between. The CDR3 sequence is CASNYGSSYEQYF. CDR3 bases: TGTGCCAGCAATTACGGAAGCTCCTACGAGCAGTACTTC.

CDR3 region: CASSQDSRGELFF. In DNA, the CDR3 is TGTGCCAGCAGCCAAGACAGTCGCGGGGAGCTGTTTTTT. This rearrangement joins TRBV4-2 to TRBJ2-2; D call uncertain. Per the germline V gene, CDR1 is LGHNA and CDR2 is YNFKEQ. The CDR3 totals 13 residues. Trimming shortened V by 0 bases and J by 7 bases, and 6 bases separated the two germline ends.

The chain employs TRBV29-1 and TRBJ2-5; D might be TRBD2 (7 bases). The CDR3 totals 13 residues. V lost 5 bases and J lost 4, with 14 bases in between. The germline gives CDR1 SQVTM, CDR2 ANQGSEA. CDR3 in amino acids: CSVLAGEGETQYF. The CDR3 DNA reads as TGCAGCGTTCTTGCAGGGGAGGGAGAGACCCAGTACTTC.

This chain links TRBV4-3 with TRBJ2-1; no reliable D call. Germline loops: CDR1 LGHNA, CDR2 YSLEER. V was cut by 1 base and J by 4 bases, with 14 bases left in between. The CDR3 is 16 amino acids. For the CDR3, the DNA is TGCGCCAGCAGCCAAGGTGACTTGCAGCTATACAATGAGCAGTTCTTC. Protein: CASSQGDLQLYNEQFF.

The chain links TRBV4-1 to TRBJ2-7; 12 bases map to TRBD2. V shed 3 bases and J 2 bases; nucleotides not matched to a gene: 5. CDR1 and CDR2 from the germline V gene are MGHRA and YSYEKL. The CDR3 spans 16 residues. CDR3 DNA: TGCGCCAGCAGCCAGACTCGACTAGCGGGAGCCTACGAGCAGTACTTC. Translated, it gives CASSQTRLAGAYEQYF.